This T cell receptor (beta chain) originates from a study of CD4 T cells in relation to SARS-CoV-2 and coronaviruses. This clone appeared a single time. The antigen is unknown. Before the COVID-19 pandemic, during about 2011-2019, CD4+ T cells were taken from unexposed donors. Isolation of CD4+ T cells took place after nine to ten days in culture. Cells permitting, SARS-CoV-2 S/N and four cold-coronavirus spikes were tested on unexposed-donor CD4+ T cells. The assay was immunoSEQ multiplex PCR, and TCRdb's table has in-frame clones only and misses some. The sample lists about 21,000 clones, around 80% occurring once. The specimen was CD4+ T cells from PBMCs, cultured in vitro. This receptor was identified in a human donor in good health.

The CDR3: CASSLDWRASGSQGARETQYF. The DNA for the CDR3 is TGTGCCAGCAGCTTAGATTGGCGAGCTAGCGGGAGCCAGGGAGCTCGAGAGACCCAGTACTTC. V is TRBV11-3 and J is TRBJ2-5; TRBD2 matches at 10 bases. Germline values: CDR1 SGHNT, CDR2 YENEEA. The length of the CDR3 is 21 residues. V gave up 0 bases and J gave up 4 bases; unmatched junction bases: 20.